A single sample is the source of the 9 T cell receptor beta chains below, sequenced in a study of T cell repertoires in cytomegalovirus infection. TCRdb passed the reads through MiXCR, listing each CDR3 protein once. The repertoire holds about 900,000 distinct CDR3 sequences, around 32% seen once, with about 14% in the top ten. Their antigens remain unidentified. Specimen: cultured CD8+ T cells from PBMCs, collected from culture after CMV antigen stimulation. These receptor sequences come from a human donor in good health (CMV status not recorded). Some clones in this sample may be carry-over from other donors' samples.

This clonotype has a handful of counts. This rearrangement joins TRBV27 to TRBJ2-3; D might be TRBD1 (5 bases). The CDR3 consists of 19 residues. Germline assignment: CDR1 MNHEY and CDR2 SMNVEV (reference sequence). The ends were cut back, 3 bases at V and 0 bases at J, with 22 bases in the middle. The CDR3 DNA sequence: TGTGCCAGCAGTTTTTCGTCTGATGTAGGGGCCAGCAGCACAGATACGCAGTATTTT. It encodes CASSFSSDVGASSTDTQYF.

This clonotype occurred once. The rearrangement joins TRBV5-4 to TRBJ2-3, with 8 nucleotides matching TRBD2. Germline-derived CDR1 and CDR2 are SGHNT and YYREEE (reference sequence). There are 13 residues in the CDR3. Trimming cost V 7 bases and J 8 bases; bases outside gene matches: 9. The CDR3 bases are TGTGCCAGCCGGGGGGGCGAGGATGCTACGCAGTATTTT. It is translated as CASRGGEDATQYF. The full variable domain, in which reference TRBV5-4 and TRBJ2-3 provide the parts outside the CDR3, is ETGVTQSPTHLIKTRGQQVTLRCSSQSGHNTVSWYQQALGQGPQFIFQYYREEENGRGNFPPRFSGLQFPNYSSELNVNALELDDSALYLCASRGGEDATQYFGPGTRLTVL.

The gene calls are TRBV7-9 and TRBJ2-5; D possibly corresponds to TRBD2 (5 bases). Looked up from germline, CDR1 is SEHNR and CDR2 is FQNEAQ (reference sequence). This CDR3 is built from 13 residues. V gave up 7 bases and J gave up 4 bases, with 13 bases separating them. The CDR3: CASTPRARETQYF. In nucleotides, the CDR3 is TGTGCCAGCACCCCGCGGGCGAGAGAGACCCAGTACTTC.

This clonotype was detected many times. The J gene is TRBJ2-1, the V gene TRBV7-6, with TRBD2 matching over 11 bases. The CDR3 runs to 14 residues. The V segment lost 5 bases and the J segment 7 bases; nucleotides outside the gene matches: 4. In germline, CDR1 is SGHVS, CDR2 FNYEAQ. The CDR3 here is CASSELAGVNEQFF. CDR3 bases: TGTGCCAGCAGCGAACTAGCGGGGGTGAATGAGCAGTTCTTC.

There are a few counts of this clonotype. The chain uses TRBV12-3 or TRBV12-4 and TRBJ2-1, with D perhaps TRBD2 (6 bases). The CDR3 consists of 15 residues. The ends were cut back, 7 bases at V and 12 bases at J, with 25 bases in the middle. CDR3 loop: CASTYTYKTGTGQFF. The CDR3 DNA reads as TGTGCCAGCACTTACACCTATAAGACTGGGACTGGGCAGTTCTTC.

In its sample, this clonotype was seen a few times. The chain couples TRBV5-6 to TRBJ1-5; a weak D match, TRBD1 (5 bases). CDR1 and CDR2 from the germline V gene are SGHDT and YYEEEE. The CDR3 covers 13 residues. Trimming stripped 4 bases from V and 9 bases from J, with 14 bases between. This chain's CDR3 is CASSPRRGGPQHF. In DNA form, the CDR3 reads TGTGCCAGCAGCCCCCGCCGGGGCGGGCCCCAGCATTTT. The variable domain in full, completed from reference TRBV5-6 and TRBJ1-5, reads DAGVTQSPTHLIKTRGQQVTLRCSPKSGHDTVSWYQQALGQGPQFIFQYYEEEERQRGNFPDRFSGHQFPNYSSELNVNALLLGDSALYLCASSPRRGGPQHFGDGTRLSIL.

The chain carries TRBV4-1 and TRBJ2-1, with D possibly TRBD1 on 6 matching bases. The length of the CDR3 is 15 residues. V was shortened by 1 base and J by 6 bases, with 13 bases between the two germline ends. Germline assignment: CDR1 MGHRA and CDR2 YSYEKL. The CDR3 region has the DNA TGCGCCAGCAGCCAAGTTACAGGGAAGGCCAATGAGCAGTTCTTC. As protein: CASSQVTGKANEQFF.

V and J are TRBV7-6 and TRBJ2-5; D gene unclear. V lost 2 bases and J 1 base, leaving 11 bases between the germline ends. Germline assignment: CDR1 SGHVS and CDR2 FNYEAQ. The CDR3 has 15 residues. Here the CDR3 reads CASSLKRPGQETQYF. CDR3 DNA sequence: TGTGCCAGCAGCTTAAAGAGGCCAGGCCAAGAGACCCAGTACTTC.

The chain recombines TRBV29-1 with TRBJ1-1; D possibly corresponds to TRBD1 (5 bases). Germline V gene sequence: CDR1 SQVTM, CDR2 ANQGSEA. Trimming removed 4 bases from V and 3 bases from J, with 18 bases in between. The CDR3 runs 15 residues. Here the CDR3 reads CSVGEGAGTHTEAFF. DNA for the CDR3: TGCAGCGTTGGGGAGGGAGCCGGGACGCACACTGAAGCTTTCTTT.